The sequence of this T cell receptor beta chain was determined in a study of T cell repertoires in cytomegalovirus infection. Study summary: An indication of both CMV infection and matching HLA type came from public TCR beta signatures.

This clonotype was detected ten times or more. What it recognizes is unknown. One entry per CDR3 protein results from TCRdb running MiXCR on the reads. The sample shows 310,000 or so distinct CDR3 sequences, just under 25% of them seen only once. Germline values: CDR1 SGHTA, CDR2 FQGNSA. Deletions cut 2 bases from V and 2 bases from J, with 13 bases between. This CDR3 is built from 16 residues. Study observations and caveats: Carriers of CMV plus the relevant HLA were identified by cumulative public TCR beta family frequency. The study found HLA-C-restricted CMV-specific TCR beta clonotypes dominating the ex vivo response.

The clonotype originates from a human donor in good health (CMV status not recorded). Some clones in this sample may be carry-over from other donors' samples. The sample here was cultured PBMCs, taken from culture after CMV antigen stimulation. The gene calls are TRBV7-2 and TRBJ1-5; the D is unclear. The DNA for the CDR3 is TGTGCCAGCAGCTTATTGGCCCCACACGGCAATCAGCCCCAGCATTTT. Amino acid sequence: CASSLLAPHGNQPQHF.